The present TCR beta chain was sequenced within a study of TIL therapy for anti-PD-1-resistant metastatic lung cancer. As for the study in general: Median tumor PD-L1 proportion score was roughly 6%. Most patients had lung adenocarcinoma. Study-wide results and caveats: The baseline peripheral repertoire was partially replaced by infused TIL clonotypes that later decayed.

Time point specified: pre-treatment sample, taken before nivolumab and TIL therapy. The immunoSEQ assay was v3. Measured with immunoSEQ multiplex PCR; TCRdb has only the in-frame clones, and not every one. This sample has approximately 45,000 clones, with 70% to 85% found just once. This clone showed up just a few times. Its specificity is unknown. Germline lookup yields CDR1 MDHEN and CDR2 SYDVKM. CDR3 size: 17 residues. With 6 bases removed from V and 0 bases from J, the gap between germline ends came to 18 bases. This material consisted of blood, taken at baseline. The sequence was obtained from a man in his 70s with non-small cell lung cancer. V gene TRBV28 combines with J gene TRBJ1-5, with D tentatively TRBD1 (6 bases). The chain's CDR3 is CASRQDSASYSNQPQHF. For the CDR3, the DNA is TGTGCCAGCAGACAGGACAGTGCTAGTTATAGCAATCAGCCCCAGCATTTT.